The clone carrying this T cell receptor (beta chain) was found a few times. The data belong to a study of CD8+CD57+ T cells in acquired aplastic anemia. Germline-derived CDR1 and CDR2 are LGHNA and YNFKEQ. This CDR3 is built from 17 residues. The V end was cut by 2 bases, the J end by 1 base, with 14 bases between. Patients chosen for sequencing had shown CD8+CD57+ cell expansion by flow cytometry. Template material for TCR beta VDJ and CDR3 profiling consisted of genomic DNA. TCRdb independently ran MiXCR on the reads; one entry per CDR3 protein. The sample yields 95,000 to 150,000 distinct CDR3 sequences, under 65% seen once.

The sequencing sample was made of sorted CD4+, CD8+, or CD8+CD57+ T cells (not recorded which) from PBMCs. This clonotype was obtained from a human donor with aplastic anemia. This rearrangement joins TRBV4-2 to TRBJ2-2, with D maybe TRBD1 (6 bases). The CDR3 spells CASSQQGWALNTGELFF. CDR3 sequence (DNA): TGTGCCAGCAGCCAACAGGGGTGGGCTTTGAACACCGGGGAGCTGTTTTTT.